This T cell receptor beta chain was sequenced for a study of vaccination effects on CD4 cells after COVID-19. Study overall: Vaccination of participants consisted of two doses of either the BNT162b2 or mRNA-1273 vaccine. Study-level findings and limits: Sampling in the study covered few convalescent patients and included no early post-infection timepoints. Clones arising from infection and from vaccination showed marked clonal contraction late after vaccination.

This CDR3 is built from 16 residues. Unmatched junction bases numbered 10, after V lost 4 bases and J lost 4 bases. CDR1 MNHNS and CDR2 SASEGT come from the germline V gene. Pools of viral peptides were used by the ViraFEST assay to expand antigen-specific CD4+ T cells ahead of sequencing. At the end of around eleven days of culture, CD4+ T cells were isolated. Confirmation by PCR established that the person had SARS-CoV-2 infection between March and December 2020. Remarks on this clone: As yet, its antigen is unknown.

TCRdb's table, derived via immunoSEQ multiplex PCR, lists solely in-frame clones and lacks some. The sample includes about 26,000 clones, around 82% seen only once; the top ten take more than 15%. This chain uses TRBV6-1 with TRBJ1-2; 9 bases align to TRBD1. Sequencing was performed on CD4+ T cells from PBMCs cultured with HCoV-NL63 spike peptides, taken before COVID-19 vaccination. This clonotype was sampled from a human donor who had a prior SARS-CoV-2 infection. The CDR3 coding sequence is TGTGCCAGCAGTGTCTTACCGGGACAGGGCAGCTATGGCTACACCTTC. Protein sequence: CASSVLPGQGSYGYTF.